This T cell receptor (beta chain) is drawn from a study of identical twins. Germline values: CDR1 SGHRS, CDR2 YFSETQ. The CDR3 loop spans 13 amino acids. Deletions cut 1 base from V and 6 bases from J, with 9 bases between. This clonotype occurred a few times. Its target is unknown. Study-wide results and limits: Insertions were fewer in abundant cord blood beta clonotypes, whereas memory repertoires showed none of this pattern.

MiXCR was run by TCRdb on the 5' RACE reads, yielding one entry per CDR3 protein. The repertoire holds approximately 600,000 distinct CDR3 sequences, with about 7.1% as singletons. These same records also appear under a second study, on yellow fever vaccine responses in identical twins.

J is TRBJ2-3 and V is TRBV5-1, with D uncertain. The sequence was obtained from a woman between 18 and 29 years old in good health. Input material: PBMCs. As DNA, the CDR3 is TGCGCCAGCAGCTTGTCTAACGAGGATACGCAGTATTTT. Translated, it gives CASSLSNEDTQYF.